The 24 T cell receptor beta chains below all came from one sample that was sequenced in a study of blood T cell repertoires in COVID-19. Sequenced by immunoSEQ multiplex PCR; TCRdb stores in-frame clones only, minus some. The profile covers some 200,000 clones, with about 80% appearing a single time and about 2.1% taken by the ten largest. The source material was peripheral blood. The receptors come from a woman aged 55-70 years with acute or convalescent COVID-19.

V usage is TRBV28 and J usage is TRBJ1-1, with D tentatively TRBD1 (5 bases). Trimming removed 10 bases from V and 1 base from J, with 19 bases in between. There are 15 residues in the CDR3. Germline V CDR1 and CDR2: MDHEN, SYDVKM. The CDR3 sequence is CATRGNPGGNTEAFF. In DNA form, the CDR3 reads TGTGCCACTCGGGGGAACCCCGGAGGGAACACTGAAGCTTTCTTT.

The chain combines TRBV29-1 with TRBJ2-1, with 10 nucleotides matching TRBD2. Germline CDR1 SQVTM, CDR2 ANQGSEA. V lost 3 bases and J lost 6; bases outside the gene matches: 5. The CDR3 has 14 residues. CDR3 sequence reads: CSVDLGLARNEQFF. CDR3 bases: TGCAGCGTTGATTTGGGACTAGCGCGCAATGAGCAGTTCTTC.

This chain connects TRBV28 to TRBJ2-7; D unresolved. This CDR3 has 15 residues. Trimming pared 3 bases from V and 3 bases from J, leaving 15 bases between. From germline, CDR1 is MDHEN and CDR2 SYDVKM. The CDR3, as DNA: TGTGCCAGCAGTTTTCCTAGGCGTCTGGGCTACGAGCAGTACTTC. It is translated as CASSFPRRLGYEQYF.

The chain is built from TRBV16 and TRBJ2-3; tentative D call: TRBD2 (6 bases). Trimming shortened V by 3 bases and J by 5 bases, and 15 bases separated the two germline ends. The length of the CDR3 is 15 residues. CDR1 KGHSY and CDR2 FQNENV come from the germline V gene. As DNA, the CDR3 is TGTGCCAGCAGCCAGCGGGGTGGAGCAGAAGATACGCAGTATTTT. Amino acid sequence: CASSQRGGAEDTQYF.

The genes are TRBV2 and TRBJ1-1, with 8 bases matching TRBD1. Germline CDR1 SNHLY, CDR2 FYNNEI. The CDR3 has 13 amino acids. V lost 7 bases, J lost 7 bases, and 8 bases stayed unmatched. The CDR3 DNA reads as TGTGCCAGCATAGGCAGGGGGCGCGATGAAGCTTTCTTT. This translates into CASIGRGRDEAFF.

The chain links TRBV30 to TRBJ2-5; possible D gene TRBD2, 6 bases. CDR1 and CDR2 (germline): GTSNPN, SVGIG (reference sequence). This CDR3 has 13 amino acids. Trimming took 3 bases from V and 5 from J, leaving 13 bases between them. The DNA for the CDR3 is TGTGCCTGGAGGGGGGGAAGGGCCGAGACCCAGTACTTC. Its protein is CAWRGGRAETQYF. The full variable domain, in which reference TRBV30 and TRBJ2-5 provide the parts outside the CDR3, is SQTIHQWPATLVQPVGSPLSLECTVEGTSNPNLYWYRQAAGRGLQLLFYSVGIGQISSEVPQNLSASRPQDRQFILSSKKLLLSDSGFYLCAWRGGRAETQYFGPGTRLLVL.

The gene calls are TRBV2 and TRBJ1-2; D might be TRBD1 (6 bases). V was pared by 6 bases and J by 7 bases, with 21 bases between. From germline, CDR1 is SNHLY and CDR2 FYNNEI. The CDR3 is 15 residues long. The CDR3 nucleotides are TGTGCCAGCAGCCATCAGGCCGAGGGGGTCGGTGGCTACACCTTC. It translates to CASSHQAEGVGGYTF.

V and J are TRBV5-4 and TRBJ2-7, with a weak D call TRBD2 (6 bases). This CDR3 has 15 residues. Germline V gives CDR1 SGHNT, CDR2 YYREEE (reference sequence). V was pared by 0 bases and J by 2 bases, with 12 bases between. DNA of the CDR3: TGTGCCAGCAGCTTGGATGGGGGGTCAGCCTACGAGCAGTACTTC. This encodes CASSLDGGSAYEQYF.

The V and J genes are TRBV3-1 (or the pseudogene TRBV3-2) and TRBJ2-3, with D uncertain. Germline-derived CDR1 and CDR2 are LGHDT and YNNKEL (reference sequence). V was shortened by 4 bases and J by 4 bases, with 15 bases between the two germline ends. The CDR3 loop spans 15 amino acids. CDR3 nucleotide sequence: TGTGCCAGCAGCCCTGTTCCGAGGCCCCCAGATACGCAGTATTTT. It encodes CASSPVPRPPDTQYF.

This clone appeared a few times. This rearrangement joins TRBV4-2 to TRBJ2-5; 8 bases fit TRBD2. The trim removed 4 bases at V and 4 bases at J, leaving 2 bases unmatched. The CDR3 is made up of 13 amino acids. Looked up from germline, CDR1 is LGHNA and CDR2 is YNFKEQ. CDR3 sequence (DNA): TGTGCCAGCAGCCGAGGACTAGCAGAGACCCAGTACTTC. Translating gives CASSRGLAETQYF.

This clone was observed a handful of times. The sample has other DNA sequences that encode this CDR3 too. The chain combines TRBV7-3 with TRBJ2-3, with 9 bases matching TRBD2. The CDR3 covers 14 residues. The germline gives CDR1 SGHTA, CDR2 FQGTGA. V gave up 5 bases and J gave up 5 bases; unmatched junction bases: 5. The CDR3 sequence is CASSLSGGGDTQYF. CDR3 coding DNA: TGTGCCAGCAGCCTTAGCGGGGGCGGAGATACGCAGTATTTT.

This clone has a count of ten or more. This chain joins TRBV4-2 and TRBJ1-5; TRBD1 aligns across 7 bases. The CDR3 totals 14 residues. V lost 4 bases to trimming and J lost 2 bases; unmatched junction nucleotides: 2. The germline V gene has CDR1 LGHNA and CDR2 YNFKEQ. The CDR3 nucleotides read TGTGCCAGCAGCCTCGGACAGGGCAATCAGCCCCAGCATTTT. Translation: CASSLGQGNQPQHF.

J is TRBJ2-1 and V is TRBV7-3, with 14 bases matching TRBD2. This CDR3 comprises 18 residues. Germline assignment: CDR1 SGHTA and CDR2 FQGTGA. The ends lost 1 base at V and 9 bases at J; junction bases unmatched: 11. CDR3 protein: CASSLKGMTSGGATEQFF. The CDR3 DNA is TGTGCCAGCAGCTTAAAGGGTATGACTAGCGGGGGGGCCACTGAGCAGTTCTTC.

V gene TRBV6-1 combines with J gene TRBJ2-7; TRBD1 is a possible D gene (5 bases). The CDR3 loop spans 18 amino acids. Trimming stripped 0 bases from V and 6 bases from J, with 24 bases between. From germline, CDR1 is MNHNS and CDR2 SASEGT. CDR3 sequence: CASSEAWQGISPETEQYF. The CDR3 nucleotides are TGTGCCAGCAGTGAAGCGTGGCAGGGAATATCCCCCGAGACCGAGCAGTACTTC.

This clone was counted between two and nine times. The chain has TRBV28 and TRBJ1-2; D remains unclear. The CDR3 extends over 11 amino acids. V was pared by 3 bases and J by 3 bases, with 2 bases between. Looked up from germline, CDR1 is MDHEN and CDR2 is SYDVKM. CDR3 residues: CASSFYYGYTF. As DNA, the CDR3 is TGTGCCAGCAGTTTCTACTATGGCTACACCTTC.

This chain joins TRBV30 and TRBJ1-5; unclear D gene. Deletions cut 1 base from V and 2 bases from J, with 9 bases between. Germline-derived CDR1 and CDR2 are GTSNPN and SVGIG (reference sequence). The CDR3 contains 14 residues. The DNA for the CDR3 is TGTGCCTGGAGTGAGGGAGTTGGCAATCAGCCCCAGCATTTT. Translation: CAWSEGVGNQPQHF.

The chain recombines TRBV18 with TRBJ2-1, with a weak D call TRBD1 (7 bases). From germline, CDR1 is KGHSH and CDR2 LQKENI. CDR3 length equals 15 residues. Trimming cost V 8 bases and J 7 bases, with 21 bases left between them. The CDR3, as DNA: TGTGCCAGCGCAACCCTTGGAGGGGGCTGGAATGAGCAGTTCTTC. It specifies CASATLGGGWNEQFF.

The CDR3: CASSAVIPTGLGAFF. CDR3 DNA: TGTGCCAGCAGCGCAGTAATACCGACAGGGCTCGGAGCTTTCTTT. The chain carries TRBV11-2 and TRBJ1-1, with TRBD1 identical over 7 bases. CDR1 and CDR2 (germline): SGHAT, FQNNGV. The CDR3 is made up of 15 amino acids. The V gene end was trimmed by 5 bases and the J gene end by 10 bases; junction bases not matched to a gene: 16.

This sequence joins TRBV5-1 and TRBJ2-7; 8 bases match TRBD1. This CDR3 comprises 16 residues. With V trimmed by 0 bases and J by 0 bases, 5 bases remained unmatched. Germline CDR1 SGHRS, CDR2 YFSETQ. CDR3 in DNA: TGCGCCAGCAGCTTGGCCGCAGGGGGCATCTCCTACGAGCAGTACTTC. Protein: CASSLAAGGISYEQYF.

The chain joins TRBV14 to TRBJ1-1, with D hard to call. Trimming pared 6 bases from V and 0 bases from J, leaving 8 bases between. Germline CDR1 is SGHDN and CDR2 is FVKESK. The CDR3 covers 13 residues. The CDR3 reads CASSWTMNTEAFF. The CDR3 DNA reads TGTGCCAGCAGTTGGACTATGAACACTGAAGCTTTCTTT.

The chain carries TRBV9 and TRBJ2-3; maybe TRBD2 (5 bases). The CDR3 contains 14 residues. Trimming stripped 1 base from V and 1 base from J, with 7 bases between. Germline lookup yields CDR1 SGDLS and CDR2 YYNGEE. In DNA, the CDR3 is TGTGCCAGCAGCGTATTCGGGGGCACAGATACGCAGTATTTT. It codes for CASSVFGGTDTQYF.

Here the CDR3 reads CASSRTSGGTGELFF. CDR3 DNA: TGTGCCAGCAGCCGCACTAGCGGGGGCACCGGGGAGCTGTTTTTT. The chain employs TRBV7-9 and TRBJ2-2, with 11 bases that match TRBD2. In germline, CDR1 is SEHNR, CDR2 FQNEAQ (reference sequence). The CDR3 is made up of 15 amino acids. J was trimmed by 4 bases and V by 5 bases; bases with no gene match: 3.

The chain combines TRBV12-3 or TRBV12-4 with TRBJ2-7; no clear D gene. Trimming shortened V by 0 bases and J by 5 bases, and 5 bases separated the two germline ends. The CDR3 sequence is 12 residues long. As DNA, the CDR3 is TGTGCCAGCAGTTTAGCGTTCGACGAGCAGTACTTC. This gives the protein CASSLAFDEQYF.

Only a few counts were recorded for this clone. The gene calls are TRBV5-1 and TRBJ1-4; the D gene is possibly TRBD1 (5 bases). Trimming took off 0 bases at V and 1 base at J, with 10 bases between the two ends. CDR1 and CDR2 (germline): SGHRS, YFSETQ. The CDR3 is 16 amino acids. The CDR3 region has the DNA TGCGCCAGCAGCTTGGTGTCAGGGTTAACTAATGAAAAACTGTTTTTT. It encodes CASSLVSGLTNEKLFF.